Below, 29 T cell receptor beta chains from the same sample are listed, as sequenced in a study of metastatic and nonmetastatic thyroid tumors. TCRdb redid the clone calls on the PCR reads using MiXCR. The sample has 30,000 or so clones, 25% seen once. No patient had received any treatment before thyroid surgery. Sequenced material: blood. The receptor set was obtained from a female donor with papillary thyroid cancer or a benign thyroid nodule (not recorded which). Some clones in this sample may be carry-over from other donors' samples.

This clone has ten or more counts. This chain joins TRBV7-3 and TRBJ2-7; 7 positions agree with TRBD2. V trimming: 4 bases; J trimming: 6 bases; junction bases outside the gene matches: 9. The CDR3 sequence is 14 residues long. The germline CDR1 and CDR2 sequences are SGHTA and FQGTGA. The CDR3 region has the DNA TGTGCCAGCAGCTCCGGTGGCGGGAGTGGCGAGCAGTACTTC. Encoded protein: CASSSGGGSGEQYF. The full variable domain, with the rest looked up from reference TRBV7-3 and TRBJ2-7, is GAGVSQTPSNKVTEKGKYVELRCDPISGHTALYWYRQSLGQGPEFLIYFQGTGAADDSGLPNDRFFAVRPEGSVSTLKIQRTERGDSAVYLCASSSGGGSGEQYFGPGTRLTVT.

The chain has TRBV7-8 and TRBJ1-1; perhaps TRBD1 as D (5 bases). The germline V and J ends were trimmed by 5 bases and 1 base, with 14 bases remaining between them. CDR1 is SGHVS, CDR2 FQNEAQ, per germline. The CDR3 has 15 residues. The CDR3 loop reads CASSPSGTTNTEAFF. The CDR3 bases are TGTGCCAGCAGCCCCTCCGGGACGACGAACACTGAAGCTTTCTTT.

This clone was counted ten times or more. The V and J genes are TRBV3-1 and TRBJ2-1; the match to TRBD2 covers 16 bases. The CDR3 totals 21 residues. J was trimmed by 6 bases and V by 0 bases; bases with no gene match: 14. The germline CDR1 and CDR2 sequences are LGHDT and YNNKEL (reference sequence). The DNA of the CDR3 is TGTGCCAGCAGCCAAGATGCGGAGGGACTAGCGGGAGGGCCTCGGGTCAATGAGCAGTTCTTC. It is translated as CASSQDAEGLAGGPRVNEQFF.

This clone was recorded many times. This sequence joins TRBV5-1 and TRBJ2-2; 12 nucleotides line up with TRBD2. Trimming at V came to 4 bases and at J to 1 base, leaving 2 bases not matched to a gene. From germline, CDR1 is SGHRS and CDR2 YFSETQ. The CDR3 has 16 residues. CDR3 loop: CASSLGLAGNTGELFF. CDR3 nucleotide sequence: TGCGCCAGCAGCCTGGGACTAGCGGGGAACACCGGGGAGCTGTTTTTT.

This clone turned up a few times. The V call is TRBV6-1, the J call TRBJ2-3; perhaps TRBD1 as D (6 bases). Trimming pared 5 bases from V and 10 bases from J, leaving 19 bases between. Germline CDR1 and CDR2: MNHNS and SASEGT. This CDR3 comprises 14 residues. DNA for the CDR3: TGTGCCAGCAGTCTTGGGGGCGCGAAAGTTTCGCAGTATTTT. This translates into CASSLGGAKVSQYF.

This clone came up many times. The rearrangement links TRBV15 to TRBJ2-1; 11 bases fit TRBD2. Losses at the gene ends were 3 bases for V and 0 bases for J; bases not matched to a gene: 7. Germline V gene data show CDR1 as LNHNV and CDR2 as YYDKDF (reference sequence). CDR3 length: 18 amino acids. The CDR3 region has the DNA TGTGCCACCAGCAGGGAAATACTAGCGGGAGACTCCTACAATGAGCAGTTCTTC. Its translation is CATSREILAGDSYNEQFF. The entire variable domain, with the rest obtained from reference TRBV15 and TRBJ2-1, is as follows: DAMVIQNPRYQVTQFGKPVTLSCSQTLNHNVMYWYQQKSSQAPKLLFHYYDKDFNNEADTPDNFQSRRPNTSFCFLDIRSPGLGDTAMYLCATSREILAGDSYNEQFFGPGTRLTVL.

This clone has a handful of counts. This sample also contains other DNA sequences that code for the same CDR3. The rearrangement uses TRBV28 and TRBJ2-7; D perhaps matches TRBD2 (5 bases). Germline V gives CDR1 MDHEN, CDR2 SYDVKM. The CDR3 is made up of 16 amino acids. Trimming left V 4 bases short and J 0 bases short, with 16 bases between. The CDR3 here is CASSSGTSGSSYEQYF. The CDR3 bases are TGTGCCAGCAGTTCGGGTACTAGTGGGAGCTCCTACGAGCAGTACTTC.

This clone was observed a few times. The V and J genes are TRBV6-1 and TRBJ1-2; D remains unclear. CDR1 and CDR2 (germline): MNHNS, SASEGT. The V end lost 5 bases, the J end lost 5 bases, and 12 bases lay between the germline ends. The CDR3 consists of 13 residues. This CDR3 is CASSLRLEYGYTF. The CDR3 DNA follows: TGTGCCAGCAGTCTAAGACTGGAATATGGCTACACCTTC.

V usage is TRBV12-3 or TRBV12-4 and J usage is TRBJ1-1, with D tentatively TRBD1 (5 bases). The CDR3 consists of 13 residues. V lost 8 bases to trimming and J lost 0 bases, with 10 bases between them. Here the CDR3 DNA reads TGTGCCAGCGGACGACAGTTGAACACTGAAGCTTTCTTT. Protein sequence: CASGRQLNTEAFF.

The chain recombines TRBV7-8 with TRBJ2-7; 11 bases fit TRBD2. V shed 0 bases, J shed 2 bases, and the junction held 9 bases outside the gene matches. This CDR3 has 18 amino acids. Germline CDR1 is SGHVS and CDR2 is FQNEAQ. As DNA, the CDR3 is TGTGCCAGCAGCTTAGCGGGTTGGGGACTAGCGGTTACCTACGAGCAGTACTTC. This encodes CASSLAGWGLAVTYEQYF.

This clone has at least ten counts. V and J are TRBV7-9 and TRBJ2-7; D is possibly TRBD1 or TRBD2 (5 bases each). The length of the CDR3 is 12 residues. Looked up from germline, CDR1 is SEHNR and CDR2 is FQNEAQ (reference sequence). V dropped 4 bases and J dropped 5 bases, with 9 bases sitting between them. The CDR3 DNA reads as TGTGCCAGCAGCTCAGGGAGCCACGAGCAGTACTTC. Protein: CASSSGSHEQYF. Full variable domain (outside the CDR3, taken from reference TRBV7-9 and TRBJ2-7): DTGVSQNPRHKITKRGQNVTFRCDPISEHNRLYWYRQTLGQGPEFLTYFQNEAQLEKSRLLSDRFSAERPKGSFSTLEIQRTEQGDSAMYLCASSSGSHEQYFGPGTRLTVT.

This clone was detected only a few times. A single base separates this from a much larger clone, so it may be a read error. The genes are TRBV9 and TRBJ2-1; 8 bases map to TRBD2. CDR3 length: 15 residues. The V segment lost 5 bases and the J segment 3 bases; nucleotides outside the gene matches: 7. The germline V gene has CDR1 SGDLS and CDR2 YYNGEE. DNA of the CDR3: TGTGCCAGCAGTTTCAGCGGGAGCCACTACAATGAGCAGTTCTTC. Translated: CASSFSGSHYNEQFF.

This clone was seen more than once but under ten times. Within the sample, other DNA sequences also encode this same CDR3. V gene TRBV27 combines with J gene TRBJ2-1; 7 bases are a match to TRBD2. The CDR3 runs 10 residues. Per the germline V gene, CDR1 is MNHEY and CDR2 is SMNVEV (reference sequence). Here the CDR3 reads CVGGWSEQFF. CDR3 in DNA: TGTGTGGGGGGGTGGTCAGAGCAGTTCTTC.

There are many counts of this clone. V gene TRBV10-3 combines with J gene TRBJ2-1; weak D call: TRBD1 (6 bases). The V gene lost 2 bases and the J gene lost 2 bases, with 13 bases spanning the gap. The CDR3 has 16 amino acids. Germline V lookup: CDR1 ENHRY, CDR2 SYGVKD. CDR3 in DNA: TGTGCCATCAGTGAGATACAGGGTAACACCTACAATGAGCAGTTCTTC. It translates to CAISEIQGNTYNEQFF.

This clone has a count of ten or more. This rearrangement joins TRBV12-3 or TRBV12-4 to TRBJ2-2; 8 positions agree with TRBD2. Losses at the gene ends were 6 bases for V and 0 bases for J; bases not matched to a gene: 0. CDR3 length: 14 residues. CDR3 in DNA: TGTGCCAGCAGGGGACTAGCGAACACCGGGGAGCTGTTTTTT. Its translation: CASRGLANTGELFF.

CDR3 loop: CAWSLTYEQYF. As DNA, the CDR3 is TGTGCCTGGAGTCTAACGTACGAGCAGTACTTC. The chain recombines TRBV30 with TRBJ2-7; unclear D gene. CDR1 GTSNPN and CDR2 SVGIG come from the germline V gene (reference sequence). Between the trimmed V and J ends, which lost 2 bases and 4 bases, there was a span of 6 bases. This CDR3 spans 11 amino acids.

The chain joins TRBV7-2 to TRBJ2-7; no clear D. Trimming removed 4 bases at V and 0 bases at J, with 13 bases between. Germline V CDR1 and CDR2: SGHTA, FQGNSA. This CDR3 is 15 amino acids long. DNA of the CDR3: TGTGCCAGCAGCTCCGCTCCTGCTGGCTCCTACGAGCAGTACTTC. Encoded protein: CASSSAPAGSYEQYF.

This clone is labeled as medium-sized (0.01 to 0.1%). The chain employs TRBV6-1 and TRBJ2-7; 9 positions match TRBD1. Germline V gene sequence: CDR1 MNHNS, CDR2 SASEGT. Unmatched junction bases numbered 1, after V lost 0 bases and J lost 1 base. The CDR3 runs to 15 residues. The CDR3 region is CASSEAGQGSYEQYF. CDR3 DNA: TGTGCCAGCAGTGAAGCCGGACAGGGGTCCTACGAGCAGTACTTC.

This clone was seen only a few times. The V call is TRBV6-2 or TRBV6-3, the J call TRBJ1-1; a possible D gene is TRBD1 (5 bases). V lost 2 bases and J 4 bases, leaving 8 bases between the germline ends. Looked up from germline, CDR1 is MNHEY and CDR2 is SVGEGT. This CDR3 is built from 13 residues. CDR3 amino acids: CASSYGGATEAFF. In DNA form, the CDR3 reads TGTGCCAGCAGTTACGGAGGGGCCACTGAAGCTTTCTTT.

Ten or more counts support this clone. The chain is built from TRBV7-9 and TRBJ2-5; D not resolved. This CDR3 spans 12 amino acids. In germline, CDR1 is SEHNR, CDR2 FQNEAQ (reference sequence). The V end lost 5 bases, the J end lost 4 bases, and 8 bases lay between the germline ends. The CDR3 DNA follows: TGTGCCAGCAGCCTAGGAAGAGAGACCCAGTACTTC. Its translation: CASSLGRETQYF.

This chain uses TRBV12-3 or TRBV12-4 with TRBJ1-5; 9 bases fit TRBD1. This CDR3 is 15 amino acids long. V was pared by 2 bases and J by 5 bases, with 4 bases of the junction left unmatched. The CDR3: CASSLSWTGDQPQHF. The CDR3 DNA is TGTGCCAGCAGTTTATCCTGGACAGGGGATCAGCCCCAGCATTTT.

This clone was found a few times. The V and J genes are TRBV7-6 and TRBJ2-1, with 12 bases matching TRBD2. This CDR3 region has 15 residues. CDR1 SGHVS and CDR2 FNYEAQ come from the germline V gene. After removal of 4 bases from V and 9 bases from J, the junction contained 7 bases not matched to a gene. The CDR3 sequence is CASSSTSGRSTEQFF. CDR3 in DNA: TGTGCCAGCAGCTCTACTAGCGGGAGGAGCACTGAGCAGTTCTTC.

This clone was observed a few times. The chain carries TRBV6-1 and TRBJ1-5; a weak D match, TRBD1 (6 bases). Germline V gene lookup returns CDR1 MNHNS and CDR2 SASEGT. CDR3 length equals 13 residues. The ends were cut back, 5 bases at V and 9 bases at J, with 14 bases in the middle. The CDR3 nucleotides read TGTGCCAGCAGTACAGGGTCGGCACTGCCCCAGCATTTT. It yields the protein CASSTGSALPQHF.

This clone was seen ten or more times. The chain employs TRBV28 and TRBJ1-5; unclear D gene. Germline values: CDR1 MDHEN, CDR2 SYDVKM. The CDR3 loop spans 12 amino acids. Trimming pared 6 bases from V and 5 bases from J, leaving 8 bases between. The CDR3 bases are TGTGCCAGCAGATCCCTTGATCAGCCCCAGCATTTT. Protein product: CASRSLDQPQHF.

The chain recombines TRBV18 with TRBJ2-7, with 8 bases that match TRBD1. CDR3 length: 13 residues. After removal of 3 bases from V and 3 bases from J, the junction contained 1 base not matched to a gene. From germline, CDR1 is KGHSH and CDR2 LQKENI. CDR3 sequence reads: CASSPDRVYEQYF. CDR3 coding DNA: TGTGCCAGCTCACCGGACAGGGTCTACGAGCAGTACTTC.

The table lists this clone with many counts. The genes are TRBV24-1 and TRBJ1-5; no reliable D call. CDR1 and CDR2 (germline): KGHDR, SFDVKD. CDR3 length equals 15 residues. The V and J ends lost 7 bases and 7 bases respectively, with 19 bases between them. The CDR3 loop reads CATSDPGRAEQPQHF. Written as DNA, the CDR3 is TGTGCCACCAGCGATCCGGGGAGGGCCGAGCAGCCCCAGCATTTT.

This chain's CDR3 is CASSRGGEGQNTIYF. The CDR3 DNA reads TGTGCCAGCAGTCGAGGGGGAGAGGGCCAAAACACCATATATTTT. This rearrangement joins TRBV7-3 to TRBJ1-3; tentative D call: TRBD1 (6 bases). The CDR3 loop spans 15 amino acids. Germline V gene sequence: CDR1 SGHTA, CDR2 FQGTGA. Trimming stripped 6 bases from V and 6 bases from J, with 18 bases between.

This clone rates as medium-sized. In DNA form, the CDR3 reads TGTGCCAGCAGCATAAGACAGGGTTCGGCCGGGGAGCTGTTTTTT. Translation: CASSIRQGSAGELFF. The chain employs TRBV11-2 and TRBJ2-2; 7 bases fit TRBD1. Germline V gene lookup returns CDR1 SGHAT and CDR2 FQNNGV. V trimming: 5 bases; J trimming: 6 bases; junction bases outside the gene matches: 9. The CDR3 sequence is 15 residues long.

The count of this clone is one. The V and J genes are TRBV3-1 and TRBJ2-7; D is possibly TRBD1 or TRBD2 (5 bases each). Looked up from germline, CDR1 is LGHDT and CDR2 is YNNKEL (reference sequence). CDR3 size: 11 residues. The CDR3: CSSSQGTEQYF. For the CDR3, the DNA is TGTTCTAGCAGCCAAGGGACCGAGCAGTACTTC.